Below, 26 T cell receptor beta chains from the same sample are listed, as sequenced in a study of T cells in tumors and immune-related adverse events. The assay was immunoSEQ multiplex PCR, and TCRdb's table has in-frame clones only and misses some. The sample has more than 4,000 clones, around 80% seen once. Sequenced here: skin tissue, sampled from a patient treated with anti-PD-1 therapy. All receptors come from a female donor with metastatic renal cell carcinoma.

This clone showed up just once. The V call is TRBV11-1, the J call TRBJ1-2; D is unclear. Germline loops: CDR1 SGHAT, CDR2 FQDESV (reference sequence). The CDR3 length is 11 residues. V dropped 6 bases and J dropped 6 bases, with 8 bases sitting between them. This chain's CDR3 is CASSGRDGYTF. The CDR3 region has the DNA TGTGCCAGCAGTGGACGGGATGGCTACACCTTC.

The J gene is TRBJ2-1, the V gene TRBV2, with TRBD2 matching 8 bases. Germline V CDR1 and CDR2: SNHLY, FYNNEI. V shed 0 bases, J shed 8 bases, and the junction held 18 bases outside the gene matches. The length of the CDR3 is 19 residues. Here the CDR3 reads CASSEASGWRRGAHDEQFF. In DNA, the CDR3 is TGTGCCAGCAGTGAAGCATCTGGGTGGCGGCGGGGGGCCCACGATGAGCAGTTCTTC.

This rearrangement joins TRBV11-1 to TRBJ1-6; D might be TRBD1 (5 bases). Per germline, CDR1 SGHAT and CDR2 FQDESV (reference sequence). V was clipped by 0 bases and J by 6 bases, with 12 bases between them. The CDR3 length is 16 residues. This CDR3 reads CASSLAGAASNSPLHF. The CDR3 region has the DNA TGTGCCAGCAGCTTAGCCGGGGCAGCAAGTAATTCACCCCTCCACTTT.

CDR3 amino acids: CASSPGLANTGELFF. The CDR3 DNA reads as TGTGCCAGCAGCCCGGGACTCGCGAACACCGGGGAGCTGTTTTTT. V usage is TRBV5-4 and J usage is TRBJ2-2; possibly TRBD2 for D (6 bases). CDR1 is SGHNT, CDR2 YYREEE, per germline (reference sequence). Trimming left V 4 bases short and J 0 bases short, with 10 bases between. This CDR3 spans 15 amino acids.

V gene TRBV12-5 combines with J gene TRBJ1-5, with 10 bases identical to TRBD1. V dropped 5 bases and J dropped 3; count of bases not matched to a gene: 7. The germline V gene encodes CDR1 LGHNT and CDR2 FRNRAP. The CDR3 spans 16 residues. This CDR3 reads CASGARDRGLNQPQHF. The CDR3 region has the DNA TGTGCTAGTGGTGCCCGGGACAGGGGCCTCAATCAGCCCCAGCATTTT.

The rearrangement uses TRBV6-5 and TRBJ1-2, with 12 bases that match TRBD1. V shed 6 bases, J shed 5 bases, and the junction held 7 bases outside the gene matches. The germline gives CDR1 MNHEY, CDR2 SVGAGI. The CDR3 runs 15 residues. CDR3 in amino acids: CASRQGQGAYYGYTF. The CDR3 DNA is TGTGCCAGCAGACAGGGACAGGGGGCGTATTATGGCTACACCTTC.

The chain has TRBV27 and TRBJ1-3; the D is unclear. The germline V gene has CDR1 MNHEY and CDR2 SMNVEV (reference sequence). V was cut by 0 bases and J by 0 bases, with 6 bases left in between. The CDR3 is 15 amino acids. This chain's CDR3 is CASSLSRGSGNTIYF. The CDR3 region has the DNA TGTGCCAGCAGTTTATCTCGAGGCTCTGGAAACACCATATATTTT.

The chain combines TRBV5-4 with TRBJ2-3; no definite D call. This CDR3 region has 16 residues. Germline assignment: CDR1 SGHNT and CDR2 YYREEE (reference sequence). Between the trimmed V and J ends, which lost 3 bases and 2 bases, there was a span of 16 bases. CDR3 region: CASSSPTDGDTDTQYF. The CDR3, as DNA: TGTGCCAGCAGCTCCCCGACTGATGGGGACACAGATACGCAGTATTTT.

The chain has TRBV7-9 and TRBJ1-5; possibly TRBD1 for D (5 bases). The germline V gene has CDR1 SEHNR and CDR2 FQNEAQ (reference sequence). Trimming took 1 base from V and 6 from J, leaving 10 bases between them. This CDR3 is 14 amino acids long. The CDR3 protein is CASSLGGGAQPQHF. DNA of the CDR3: TGTGCCAGCAGCTTAGGTGGGGGAGCTCAGCCCCAGCATTTT.

V is TRBV7-9 and J is TRBJ1-5; no clear D gene. CDR1 is SEHNR and CDR2 is FQNEAQ in the germline V gene (reference sequence). The CDR3 length is 16 residues. The V end was cut by 3 bases, the J end by 0 bases, with 12 bases between. CDR3 sequence: CASSFRREYSNQPQHF. The CDR3 nucleotides read TGTGCCAGCAGCTTTCGGCGAGAGTATAGCAATCAGCCCCAGCATTTT. Complete variable domain (other parts from reference TRBV7-9 and TRBJ1-5): DTGVSQNPRHKITKRGQNVTFRCDPISEHNRLYWYRQTLGQGPEFLTYFQNEAQLEKSRLLSDRFSAERPKGSFSTLEIQRTEQGDSAMYLCASSFRREYSNQPQHFGDGTRLSIL.

J is TRBJ2-2 and V is TRBV4-1; 14 bases fit TRBD2. V was pared by 1 base and J by 5 bases, with 6 bases of the junction left unmatched. CDR1 and CDR2 (germline): MGHRA, YSYEKL. CDR3 size: 18 residues. CDR3 sequence reads: CASSQGGLAGVGTGELFF. The CDR3 nucleotides are TGCGCCAGCAGCCAAGGGGGACTAGCGGGAGTCGGGACCGGGGAGCTGTTTTTT.

CDR3 amino acids: CASSLRQLEAFF. The CDR3 DNA is TGTGCCAGCAGTTTACGACAGCTTGAAGCTTTCTTT. The chain employs TRBV28 and TRBJ1-1, with TRBD1 as a possible D gene (5 bases). V was shortened by 2 bases and J by 7 bases, with 8 bases between the two germline ends. CDR1 MDHEN and CDR2 SYDVKM come from the germline V gene. CDR3 length equals 12 residues.

The V and J genes are TRBV11-2 and TRBJ2-3, with D maybe TRBD2 (6 bases). Trimming pared 5 bases from V and 5 bases from J, leaving 11 bases between. The CDR3 covers 13 residues. CDR1 and CDR2 (germline): SGHAT, FQNNGV. CDR3 amino acids: CASSTGVGDTQYF. CDR3 nucleotide sequence: TGTGCCAGCAGCACGGGGGTAGGAGATACGCAGTATTTT.

This clone occurred once. The chain couples TRBV29-1 to TRBJ1-2; D is ambiguous. Germline V lookup: CDR1 SQVTM, CDR2 ANQGSEA. This CDR3 is built from 11 residues. Trimming took off 2 bases at V and 8 bases at J, with 9 bases between the two ends. Here the CDR3 reads CSVELSYGYTF. Written as DNA, the CDR3 is TGCAGCGTTGAATTATCATACGGCTACACCTTC. The full variable domain, with the rest looked up from reference TRBV29-1 and TRBJ1-2, is SAVISQKPSRDICQRGTSLTIQCQVDSQVTMMFWYRQQPGQSLTLIATANQGSEATYESGFVIDKFPISRPNLTFSTLTVSNMSPEDSSIYLCSVELSYGYTFGSGTRLTVV.

V is TRBV21-1 and J is TRBJ2-2; the table's TRBD1 call for D was not verified on the DNA. TRBV21-1 is reported as a pseudogene. CDR3 length equals 13 residues. CDR3 bases: TGTGCCAGCCTTCCAGCGAACACCGGGGAGCTGTTTTTT. It codes for CASLPANTGELFF.

This rearrangement joins TRBV5-1 to TRBJ1-1; the D gene is possibly TRBD1 (5 bases). Trimming cost V 4 bases and J 2 bases, with 12 bases left between them. Germline V gives CDR1 SGHRS, CDR2 YFSETQ. The CDR3 has 14 amino acids. In nucleotides, the CDR3 is TGCGCCAGCAGCCAAGGGACGGCCAACACTGAAGCTTTCTTT. Translating it yields CASSQGTANTEAFF.

This chain joins TRBV11-3 and TRBJ2-6; D not certain. This CDR3 spans 14 amino acids. The germline V gene has CDR1 SGHNT and CDR2 YENEEA. Trimming stripped 6 bases from V and 0 bases from J, with 6 bases between. The CDR3 nucleotides are TGTGCCAGCAGAAGGACCTCTGGGGCCAACGTCCTGACTTTC. Translating it yields CASRRTSGANVLTF.

This chain connects TRBV15 to TRBJ1-5; D ambiguous. V shed 0 bases and J shed 7 bases, with 10 bases lying between them. The CDR3 loop spans 14 amino acids. The germline gives CDR1 LNHNV, CDR2 YYDKDF (reference sequence). The CDR3 reads CATSRDGRFQPQHF. Here the CDR3 DNA reads TGTGCCACCAGCAGAGATGGGAGGTTCCAGCCCCAGCATTTT. The whole variable domain, filled in from reference TRBV15 and TRBJ1-5, reads DAMVIQNPRYQVTQFGKPVTLSCSQTLNHNVMYWYQQKSSQAPKLLFHYYDKDFNNEADTPDNFQSRRPNTSFCFLDIRSPGLGDTAMYLCATSRDGRFQPQHFGDGTRLSIL.

This chain uses TRBV25-1 with TRBJ2-7; no reliable D call. V was trimmed by 3 bases and J by 3 bases, leaving 6 bases between them. Germline V gene sequence: CDR1 MGHDK, CDR2 SYGVNS. CDR3 length: 12 residues. CDR3 coding DNA: TGTGCCAGCAGTGACGTGGGCTACGAGCAGTACTTC. It translates to CASSDVGYEQYF.

This clone was observed a handful of times. V gene TRBV7-2 combines with J gene TRBJ2-3; unclear D gene. CDR1 and CDR2 (germline): SGHTA, FQGNSA. The germline V and J ends were trimmed by 0 bases and 0 bases, with 7 bases remaining between them. CDR3 length: 15 residues. The CDR3 loop is CASSLALMSTDTQYF. The CDR3, as DNA: TGTGCCAGCAGCTTAGCCCTGATGAGCACAGATACGCAGTATTTT. Using reference TRBV7-2 and TRBJ2-3 for the parts outside the CDR3, the full variable domain is GAGVSQSPSNKVTEKGKDVELRCDPISGHTALYWYRQSLGQGLEFLIYFQGNSAPDKSGLPSDRFSAERTGGSVSTLTIQRTQQEDSAVYLCASSLALMSTDTQYFGPGTRLTVL.

A remark on this clone: Its ends do not fully match the called genes, so a read error is possible. This rearrangement joins TRBV7-2 to TRBJ1-2; D is undetermined. Per germline, CDR1 SGHTA and CDR2 FQGNSA. There are 14 residues in the CDR3. The CDR3 DNA reads TGTGCCAGCAGCCTCCGGCGGGGAAACTATAGCTACACCTTC. Protein sequence: CASSLRRGNYSYTF.

The V gene is TRBV7-9, the J gene TRBJ2-3, with a possible D match to TRBD2 (6 bases). The CDR3 is made up of 14 amino acids. Germline V gene lookup returns CDR1 SEHNR and CDR2 FQNEAQ (reference sequence). With 4 bases removed from V and 7 bases from J, the gap between germline ends came to 15 bases. CDR3 in amino acids: CASSSGTPQNTQYF. The CDR3 DNA reads as TGTGCCAGCAGCTCCGGGACTCCCCAGAATACGCAGTATTTT.

This clone was detected a few times. The gene calls are TRBV2 and TRBJ2-6; D not resolved. V was trimmed by 5 bases and J by 0 bases, leaving 8 bases between them. The CDR3 has 15 amino acids. Per the germline V gene, CDR1 is SNHLY and CDR2 is FYNNEI. The CDR3 loop reads CASSTRPSGANVLTF. The CDR3 bases are TGTGCCAGCAGTACGAGACCCTCTGGGGCCAACGTCCTGACTTTC.

This clone came up a few times. The chain couples TRBV4-3 to TRBJ1-1, with TRBD1 identical over 10 bases. V was pared by 4 bases and J by 0 bases, with 2 bases of the junction left unmatched. CDR1 is LGHNA and CDR2 is YSLEER in the germline V gene. The CDR3 spans 15 residues. The CDR3 sequence is CASSPGQGLNTEAFF. DNA for the CDR3: TGCGCCAGCAGCCCGGGACAGGGGTTGAACACTGAAGCTTTCTTT.

V gene TRBV2 combines with J gene TRBJ1-1; the match to TRBD1 covers 7 bases. CDR1 and CDR2 from the germline V gene are SNHLY and FYNNEI. The J segment lost 6 bases and the V segment lost 6 bases, leaving 7 bases of the junction unmatched. This CDR3 has 13 residues. The CDR3 reads CASRIDRDSEAFF. In DNA, the CDR3 is TGTGCCAGCAGAATCGACAGGGACTCTGAAGCTTTCTTT.

In this sample, this clone turned up once. The chain joins TRBV5-4 to TRBJ2-3; D gene ambiguous. CDR3 length: 15 amino acids. With 3 bases removed from V and 0 bases from J, the gap between germline ends came to 11 bases. CDR1 is SGHNT and CDR2 is YYREEE in the germline V gene (reference sequence). The CDR3, as DNA: TGTGCCAGCAGCTCAAAGATAATCAGCACAGATACGCAGTATTTT. Its protein is CASSSKIISTDTQYF.